This TCR beta chain is drawn from a study of T cell repertoires in cytomegalovirus infection. TCRdb ran MiXCR on the reads and lists one entry per CDR3 protein. The sample records approximately 180,000 distinct CDR3 sequences, about a tenth being singletons. The table lists this clonotype with many counts. The sequence came from a human donor in good health (CMV status not recorded). Some clones in this sample may be carry-over from other donors' samples. The source material was PBMCs.

CDR3 in DNA: TGTGCCACCAGCAGAGAACGGTTGGGAGGCAATCAGCCCCAGCATTTT. Translating it yields CATSRERLGGNQPQHF. The gene calls are TRBV15 and TRBJ1-5; D not resolved. CDR1 and CDR2 from the germline V gene are LNHNV and YYDKDF (reference sequence). Trimming took off 0 bases at V and 2 bases at J, with 11 bases between the two ends. The CDR3 runs 16 residues.